This T cell receptor beta chain is from a study of cytomegalovirus exposure and HLA in healthy donors. Overall study context: A later analysis reported the same platform for the roughly 120 validation repertoires and the 666 first-cohort repertoires.

The method was immunoSEQ multiplex PCR; TCRdb's version includes in-frame clones alone and lacks a portion of them. Of around 70,000 clones listed, about 90% were seen once; the top ten hold about 3%. The CDR3 is made up of 16 amino acids. V shed 3 bases, J shed 4 bases, and the junction held 11 bases outside the gene matches. The germline gives CDR1 KGHSH, CDR2 LQKENI. This clone turned up a few times. Its antigen is unidentified. Study-wide findings and caveats: High sensitivity and specificity were reportedly achieved when the classifier diagnosed cytomegalovirus status. TCR sequences were mostly rare, though some public TCRs occurred in many donors. It was around 160 TCR beta chains that were listed as cytomegalovirus-associated.

Sequenced: PBMCs. The receptor was isolated from a man between 18 and 29 years old in good health and CMV-seronegative. The chain carries TRBV18 and TRBJ2-7, with TRBD2 matching over 8 bases. The CDR3 protein is CASSPPGGRQLYEQYF. CDR3 nucleotides: TGTGCCAGCTCACCGCCGGGGGGGCGGCAATTGTACGAGCAGTACTTC.